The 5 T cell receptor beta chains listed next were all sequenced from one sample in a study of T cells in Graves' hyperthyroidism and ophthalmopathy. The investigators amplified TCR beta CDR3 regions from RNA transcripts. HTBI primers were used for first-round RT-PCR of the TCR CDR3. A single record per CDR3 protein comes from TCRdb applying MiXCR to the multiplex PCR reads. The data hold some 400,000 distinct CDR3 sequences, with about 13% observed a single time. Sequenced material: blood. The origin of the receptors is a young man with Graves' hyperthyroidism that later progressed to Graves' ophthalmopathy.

DNA for the CDR3: TGTGCCAGCAGCCCCGACAGTTACCGCTACGAGCAGTACTTC. Protein product: CASSPDSYRYEQYF. This chain joins TRBV5-4 and TRBJ2-7, with D possibly matching TRBD1 (5 bases). The germline V gene has CDR1 SGHNT and CDR2 YYREEE (reference sequence). The CDR3 has 14 residues. V lost 4 bases to trimming and J lost 3 bases, with 14 bases between them. The variable domain in full, completed from reference TRBV5-4 and TRBJ2-7, reads ETGVTQSPTHLIKTRGQQVTLRCSSQSGHNTVSWYQQALGQGPQFIFQYYREEENGRGNFPPRFSGLQFPNYSSELNVNALELDDSALYLCASSPDSYRYEQYFGPGTRLTVT.

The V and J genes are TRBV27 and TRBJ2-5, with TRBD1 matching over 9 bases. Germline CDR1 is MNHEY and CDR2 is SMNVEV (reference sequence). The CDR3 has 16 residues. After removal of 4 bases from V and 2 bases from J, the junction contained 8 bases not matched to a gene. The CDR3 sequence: CASSSIRDRAQETQYF. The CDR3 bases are TGTGCCAGCAGTTCTATCCGGGACAGGGCACAAGAGACCCAGTACTTC.

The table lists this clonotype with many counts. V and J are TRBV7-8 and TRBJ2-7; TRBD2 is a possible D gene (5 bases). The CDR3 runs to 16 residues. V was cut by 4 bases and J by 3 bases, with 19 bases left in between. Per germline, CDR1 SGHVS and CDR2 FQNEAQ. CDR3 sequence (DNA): TGTGCCAGCAGCTCCTGGTTCGGGCTAGCAGACTACGAGCAGTACTTC. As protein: CASSSWFGLADYEQYF. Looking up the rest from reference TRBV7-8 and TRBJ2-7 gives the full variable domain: GAGVSQSPRYKVAKRGQDVALRCDPISGHVSLFWYQQALGQGPEFLTYFQNEAQLDKSGLPSDRFFAERPEGSVSTLKIQRTQQEDSAVYLCASSSWFGLADYEQYFGPGTRLTVT.

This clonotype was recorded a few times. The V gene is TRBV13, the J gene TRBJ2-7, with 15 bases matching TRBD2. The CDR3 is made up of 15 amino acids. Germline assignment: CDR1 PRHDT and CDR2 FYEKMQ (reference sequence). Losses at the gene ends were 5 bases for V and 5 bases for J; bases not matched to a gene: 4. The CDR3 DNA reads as TGTGCCAGCAGCCCCGGGACTAGCGGGGGGAACGAGCAGTACTTC. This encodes CASSPGTSGGNEQYF.

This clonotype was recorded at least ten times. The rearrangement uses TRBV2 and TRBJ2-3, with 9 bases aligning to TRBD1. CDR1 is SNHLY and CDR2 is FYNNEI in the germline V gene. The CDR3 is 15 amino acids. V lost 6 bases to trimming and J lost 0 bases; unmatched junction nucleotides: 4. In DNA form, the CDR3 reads TGTGCCAGCAGGGGACAGGGAACTAGCACAGATACGCAGTATTTT. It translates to CASRGQGTSTDTQYF.